This entry lists 3 T cell receptor beta chains sequenced from one sample in a study of identical twins. TCRdb analysed the 5' RACE reads with MiXCR anew, one entry per CDR3 protein. The table shows fewer than 900,000 distinct CDR3 sequences, with around 20% occurring only once. A further study also used this sample, focusing on T cells expressing NK-cell markers.

Sequenced input: PBMCs. These receptors all stem from a woman aged 18-29 years in good health.

This sequence joins TRBV12-3 or TRBV12-4 and TRBJ1-2, with 12 positions matching TRBD1. The CDR3 loop spans 16 amino acids. J lost 4 bases, V lost 5 bases, and 8 bases had no gene match. CDR3 DNA: TGTGCCAGCAGTCCTGCTGTGGGACAGGGGGCCTATGGCTACACCTTC. It specifies CASSPAVGQGAYGYTF.

This clonotype appeared a few times. J is TRBJ1-1 and V is TRBV7-9; no clear D. CDR3 size: 13 residues. The germline CDR1 and CDR2 sequences are SEHNR and FQNEAQ (reference sequence). Trimming took off 5 bases at V and 2 bases at J, with 9 bases between the two ends. The CDR3 nucleotides read TGTGCCAGCAGCCCAAAGGCAAACACTGAAGCTTTCTTT. Its translation is CASSPKANTEAFF.

This chain connects TRBV11-2 to TRBJ2-2; D remains ambiguous. CDR3 size: 13 residues. With 0 bases removed from V and 6 bases from J, the gap between germline ends came to 5 bases. The germline gives CDR1 SGHAT, CDR2 FQNNGV. In DNA, the CDR3 is TGTGCCAGCAGCTTAGATTTGGCCGGGGAGCTGTTTTTT. Protein product: CASSLDLAGELFF.